This TCR beta chain was recorded in a study of patients and donors after allogeneic stem cell transplantation (TCRdb year 2020). This clonotype was observed a handful of times. The antigen it recognizes is unknown. Base qualities are not provided; no much larger clone lies one nucleotide away. Trimming at the junction amounts to 1 base on V and 1 base on J, and the germline ends lie 7 bases apart. From the cysteine through the phenylalanine, the CDR3 covers 14 amino acids. Only the CDR3 part of the read is kept: 42 bases, read in frame from the first base. CDR1 and CDR2, per the germline V gene, are SGHVS and FNYEAQ. The method was RT-PCR. Sequencing was carried out with a NextSeq 550. TCRdb applied fastp at Q25 and MiXCR to the public reads, then kept only in-frame beta chains. Entries are consolidated by CDR3 protein sequence, retaining the most common genes and DNA. This sample is represented by about 160,000 distinct CDR3 sequences; roughly 35% of them were singletons. The ten largest clones add up to 50% of the sample.

Sequenced input: blood, either unsorted or a sorted T cell fraction (not recorded which). This sequence uses TRBV7-6 and TRBJ1-1; a tentative D match to TRBD1 spans 5 bases. The source is a human donor who was either an allogeneic HSCT recipient or a stem cell or donor lymphocyte infusion donor (not recorded which). It is not recorded whose cells these are; they may come from a transplant donor. The bases are TGTGCCAGCAGCTTAGAAGGGACGAACACTGAAGCTTTCTTT. This sequence encodes CASSLEGTNTEAFF.